This T cell receptor (beta chain) appears in the sequencing data of a study of blood T cells in healthy people across ages. Findings of the study overall: Since the PBMCs were unsorted, naive and antigen-experienced cells could not be conclusively compared. The study regarded diversity estimates from one million T cells as underestimates.

Extractions gave at least 6 micrograms of total RNA per sample. J gave up 13 bases and V 6 bases, and 13 bases lay outside the gene matches. The CDR3 is 13 amino acids. CDR1 is DFQATT and CDR2 is SNEGSKA in the germline V gene (reference sequence). As to this clonotype: Its antigen is not identified.

The authors ran a second PCR of about 6 to 12 cycles using a sample-barcoded 5' primer and a J-beta primer mix. Every cDNA molecule bore a tag from a template-switch adaptor containing 12 random nucleotides. TCRdb ran MiXCR on the 5' RACE reads and lists one entry per CDR3 protein. The sample holds fewer than 900,000 distinct CDR3 sequences, 49% seen once. Sample: blood. The clonotype was recovered from a woman in her sixties or seventies in good health. The chain employs TRBV20-1 and TRBJ2-4, with 9 bases fitting TRBD1. The CDR3 is CSASMGQGKVQYF. In nucleotides, the CDR3 is TGCAGTGCCAGCATGGGACAGGGTAAAGTGCAGTACTTC.